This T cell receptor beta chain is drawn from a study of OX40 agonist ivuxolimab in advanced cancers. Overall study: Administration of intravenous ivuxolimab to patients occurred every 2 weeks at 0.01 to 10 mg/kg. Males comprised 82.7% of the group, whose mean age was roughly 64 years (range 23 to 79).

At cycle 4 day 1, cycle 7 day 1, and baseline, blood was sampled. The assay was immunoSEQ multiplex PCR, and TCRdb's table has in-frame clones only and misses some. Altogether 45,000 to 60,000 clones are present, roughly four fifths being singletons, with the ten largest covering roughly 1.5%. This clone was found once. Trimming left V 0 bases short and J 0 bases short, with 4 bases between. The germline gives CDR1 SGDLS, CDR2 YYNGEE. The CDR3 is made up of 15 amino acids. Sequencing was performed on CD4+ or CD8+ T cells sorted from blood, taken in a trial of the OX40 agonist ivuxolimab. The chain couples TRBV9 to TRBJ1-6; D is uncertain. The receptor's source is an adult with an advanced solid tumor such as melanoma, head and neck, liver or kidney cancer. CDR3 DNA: TGTGCCAGCAGCGTAGAGGACTCCTATAATTCACCCCTCCACTTT. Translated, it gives CASSVEDSYNSPLHF. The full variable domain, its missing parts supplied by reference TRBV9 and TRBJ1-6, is DSGVTQTPKHLITATGQRVTLRCSPRSGDLSVYWYQQSLDQGLQFLIQYYNGEERAKGNILERFSAQQFPDLHSELNLSSLELGDSALYFCASSVEDSYNSPLHFGNGTRLTVT.